This TCR beta chain stems from a study of T-cell reconstitution after alpha-beta-depleted transplantation in children. With 6 bases removed from V and 2 bases from J, the gap between germline ends came to 17 bases. Germline loops: CDR1 DFQATT, CDR2 SNEGSKA (reference sequence). The CDR3 totals 14 residues. General study points: It was reported that alpha-beta T cells came from several hundred expanded graft clones (about two months after transplant).

This sample's TCRbeta library carried unique molecular identifier barcodes. TCRdb re-analysed the PCR reads in MiXCR, keeping a single row per CDR3 protein. The data hold about 580,000 distinct CDR3 sequences, with 23% observed a single time. With regard to this clonotype: Its antigen is unidentified.

The sample in question was PBMCs, mostly from graft donor cells, obtained 360 days after TCRalphabeta/CD19-depleted stem cell transplant. The clonotype originates from a boy younger than two who had a stem cell transplant for acute myeloid leukemia, so the T cells may come from the graft donor. V gene TRBV20-1 combines with J gene TRBJ2-7; possibly TRBD1 or TRBD2 for D (5 bases each). DNA for the CDR3: TGCAGTGCCAGACCGGGACCCGGAGCCTACGAGCAGTACGTC. Protein sequence: CSARPGPGAYEQYV.